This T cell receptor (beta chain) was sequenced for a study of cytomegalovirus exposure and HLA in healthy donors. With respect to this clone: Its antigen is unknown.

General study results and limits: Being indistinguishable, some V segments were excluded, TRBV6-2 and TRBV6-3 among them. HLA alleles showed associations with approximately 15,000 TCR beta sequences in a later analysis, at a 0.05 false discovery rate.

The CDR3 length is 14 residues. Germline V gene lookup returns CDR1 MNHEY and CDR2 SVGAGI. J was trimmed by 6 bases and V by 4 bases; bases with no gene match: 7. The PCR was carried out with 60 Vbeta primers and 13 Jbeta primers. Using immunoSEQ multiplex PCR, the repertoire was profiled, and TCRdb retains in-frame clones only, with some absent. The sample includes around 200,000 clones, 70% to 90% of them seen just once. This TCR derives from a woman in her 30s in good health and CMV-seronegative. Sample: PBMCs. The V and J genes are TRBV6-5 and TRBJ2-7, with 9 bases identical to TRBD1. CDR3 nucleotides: TGTGCCAGCAGTTTCCCCGGGACAGGGAGCGAGCAGTACTTC. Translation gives CASSFPGTGSEQYF.